The present TCR beta chain was sequenced within a study of T-cell reconstitution after alpha-beta-depleted transplantation in children. This CDR3 spans 15 amino acids. Germline CDR1 is ENHRY and CDR2 is SYGVKD. Trimming at V came to 8 bases and at J to 7 bases, leaving 13 bases not matched to a gene. Study-level points and caveats: Counts and diversity of T cells one year after transplant came mostly from newly produced T cells.

Concerning this clonotype itself: Its specificity is unknown.

Researchers prepared the TCRbeta library using unique molecular identifiers, the study reports. TCRdb independently ran MiXCR on the PCR reads; one entry per CDR3 protein. Of around 270,000 distinct CDR3 sequences in the sample, approximately 7.3% are singletons; the top ten hold around 10%. The input for sequencing was peripheral blood, taken 360 days after TCRalphabeta/CD19-depleted stem cell transplant. This receptor was taken from a female patient between 2 and 15 years old who had a stem cell transplant for Fanconi anemia, so the T cells may come from the graft donor. The chain is built from TRBV10-3 and TRBJ2-7, with 11 bases that match TRBD1. The CDR3 DNA sequence: TGTGCCATCGCCGGGACAGGGGGGGGGTTAGGAGAGCAGTACGTC. As protein: CAIAGTGGGLGEQYV.